The clone carrying this T cell receptor (beta chain) has a single count. The sample comes from a study of T cell changes during pregnancy in multiple sclerosis. Sequencing was performed with immunoSEQ multiplex PCR; in TCRdb, only in-frame clones are kept and a portion is missing. The sample yields more than 55,000 clones, around 93% seen once. The sequence derives from a female donor in good health, enrolled as a control in a pregnancy study. Sequences were derived from peripheral blood, sampled after pregnancy.

Here the CDR3 reads CASSQAYRGGYGYTF. The CDR3 DNA is TGCGCCAGCAGCCAGGCCTACAGGGGAGGCTATGGCTACACCTTC. The V and J genes are TRBV4-1 and TRBJ1-2; 7 nucleotides line up with TRBD1. V gave up 3 bases and J gave up 4 bases; unmatched junction bases: 8. CDR3 size: 15 residues. The germline CDR1 and CDR2 sequences are MGHRA and YSYEKL.